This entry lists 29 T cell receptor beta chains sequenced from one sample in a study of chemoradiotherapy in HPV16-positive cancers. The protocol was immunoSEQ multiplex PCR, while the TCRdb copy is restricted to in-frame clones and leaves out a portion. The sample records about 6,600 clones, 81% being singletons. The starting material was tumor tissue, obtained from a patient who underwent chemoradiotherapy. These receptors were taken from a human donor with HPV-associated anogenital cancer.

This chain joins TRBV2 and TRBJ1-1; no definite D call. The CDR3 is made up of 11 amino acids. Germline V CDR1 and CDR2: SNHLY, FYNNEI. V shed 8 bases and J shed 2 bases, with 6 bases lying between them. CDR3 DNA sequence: TGTGCCAGCGTATATAACACTGAAGCTTTCTTT. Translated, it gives CASVYNTEAFF.

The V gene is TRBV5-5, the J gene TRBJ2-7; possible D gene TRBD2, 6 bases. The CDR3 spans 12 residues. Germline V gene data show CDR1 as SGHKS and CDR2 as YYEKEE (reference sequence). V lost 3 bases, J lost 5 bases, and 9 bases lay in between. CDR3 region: CASSWRGDEQYF. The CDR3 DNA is TGTGCCAGCAGCTGGCGGGGTGACGAGCAGTACTTC.

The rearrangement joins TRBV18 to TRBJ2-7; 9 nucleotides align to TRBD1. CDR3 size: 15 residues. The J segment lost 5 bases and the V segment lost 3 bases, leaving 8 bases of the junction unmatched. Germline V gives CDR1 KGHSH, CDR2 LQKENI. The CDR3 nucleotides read TGTGCCAGCTCACCGCCCGGGACAGGGAGCAACGAGCAGTACTTC. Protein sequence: CASSPPGTGSNEQYF.

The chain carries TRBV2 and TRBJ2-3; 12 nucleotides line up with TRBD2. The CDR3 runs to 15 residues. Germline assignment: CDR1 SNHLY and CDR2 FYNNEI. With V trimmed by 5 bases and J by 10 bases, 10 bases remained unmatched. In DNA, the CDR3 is TGTGCCAGCAGTTCCCAGACTAGCGGGGGCCCACCGCAGTATTTT. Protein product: CASSSQTSGGPPQYF.

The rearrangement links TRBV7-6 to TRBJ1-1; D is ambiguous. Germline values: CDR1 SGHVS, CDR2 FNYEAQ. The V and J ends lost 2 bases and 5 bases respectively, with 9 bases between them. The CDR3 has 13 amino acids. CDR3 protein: CASSLSEKTEAFF. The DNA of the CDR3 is TGTGCCAGCAGCTTATCAGAGAAGACTGAAGCTTTCTTT.

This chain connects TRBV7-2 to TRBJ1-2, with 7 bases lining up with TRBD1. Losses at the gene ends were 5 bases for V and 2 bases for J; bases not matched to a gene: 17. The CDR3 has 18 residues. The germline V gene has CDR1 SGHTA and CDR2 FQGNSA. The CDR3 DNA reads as TGTGCCAGCAGCCAACGAGATAGAGGGGGCCGCCTGAACTATGGCTACACCTTC. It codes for CASSQRDRGGRLNYGYTF.

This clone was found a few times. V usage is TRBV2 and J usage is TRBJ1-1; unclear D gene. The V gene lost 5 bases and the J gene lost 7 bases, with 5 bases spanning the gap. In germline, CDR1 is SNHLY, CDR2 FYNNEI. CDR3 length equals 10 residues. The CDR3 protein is CASSNLEAFF. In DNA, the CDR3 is TGTGCCAGCAGTAACCTTGAAGCTTTCTTT.

CDR3 bases: TGCAGCGTTGAACGACAGGGAAGTGGCTACACCTTC. Translating gives CSVERQGSGYTF. The chain couples TRBV29-1 to TRBJ1-2; the match to TRBD1 covers 7 bases. The J segment lost 7 bases and the V segment lost 2 bases, leaving 4 bases of the junction unmatched. The CDR3 is 12 amino acids. Germline loops: CDR1 SQVTM, CDR2 ANQGSEA.

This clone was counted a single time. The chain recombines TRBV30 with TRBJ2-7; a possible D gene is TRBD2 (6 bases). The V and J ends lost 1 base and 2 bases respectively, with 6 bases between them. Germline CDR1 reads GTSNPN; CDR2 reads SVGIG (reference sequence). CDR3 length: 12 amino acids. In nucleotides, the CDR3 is TGTGCCTGGAGTGGCGGGACCTACGAGCAGTACTTC. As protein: CAWSGGTYEQYF.

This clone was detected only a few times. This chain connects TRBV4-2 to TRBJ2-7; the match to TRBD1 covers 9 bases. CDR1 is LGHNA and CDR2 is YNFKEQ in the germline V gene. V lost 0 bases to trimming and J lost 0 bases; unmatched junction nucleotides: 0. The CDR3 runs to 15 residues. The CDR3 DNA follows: TGTGCCAGCAGCCAAGAGGACAGGGGCTCCTACGAGCAGTACTTC. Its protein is CASSQEDRGSYEQYF.

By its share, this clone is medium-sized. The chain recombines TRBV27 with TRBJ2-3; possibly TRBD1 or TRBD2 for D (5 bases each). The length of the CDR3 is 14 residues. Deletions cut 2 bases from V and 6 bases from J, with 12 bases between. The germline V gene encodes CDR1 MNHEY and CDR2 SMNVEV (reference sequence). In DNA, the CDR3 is TGTGCCAGCAGTTTAGGACCCGGGGCGGATACGCAGTATTTT. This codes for CASSLGPGADTQYF.

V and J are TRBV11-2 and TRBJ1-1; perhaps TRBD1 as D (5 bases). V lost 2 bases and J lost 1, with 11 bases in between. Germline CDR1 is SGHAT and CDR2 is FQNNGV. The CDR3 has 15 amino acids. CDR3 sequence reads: CASSLTPGTNTEAFF. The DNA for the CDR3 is TGTGCCAGCAGCTTAACCCCCGGGACGAACACTGAAGCTTTCTTT.

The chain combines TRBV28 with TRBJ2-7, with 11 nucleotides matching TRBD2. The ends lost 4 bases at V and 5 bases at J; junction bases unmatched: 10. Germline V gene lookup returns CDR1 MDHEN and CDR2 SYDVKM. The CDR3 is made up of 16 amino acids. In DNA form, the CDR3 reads TGTGCCAGCAGTTCCCCTTTAGATAGCGGGAGGGACGAGCAGTACTTC. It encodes CASSSPLDSGRDEQYF.

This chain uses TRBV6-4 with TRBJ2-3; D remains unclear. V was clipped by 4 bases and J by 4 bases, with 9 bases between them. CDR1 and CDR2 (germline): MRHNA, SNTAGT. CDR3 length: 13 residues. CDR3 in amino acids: CASSAKPSDTQYF. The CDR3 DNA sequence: TGTGCCAGCAGTGCAAAGCCGTCAGATACGCAGTATTTT.

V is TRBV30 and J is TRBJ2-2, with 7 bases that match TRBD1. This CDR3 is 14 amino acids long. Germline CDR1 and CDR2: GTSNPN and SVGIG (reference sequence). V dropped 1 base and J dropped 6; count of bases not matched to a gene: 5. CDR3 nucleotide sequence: TGTGCCTGGAGTGCGTACAGGGGCGCCGGGGAGCTGTTTTTT. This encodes CAWSAYRGAGELFF.

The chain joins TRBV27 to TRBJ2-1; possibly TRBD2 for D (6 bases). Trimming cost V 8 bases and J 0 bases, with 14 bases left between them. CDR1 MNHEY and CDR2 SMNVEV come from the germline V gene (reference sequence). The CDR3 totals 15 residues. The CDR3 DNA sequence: TGTGCCAGCGGGGGGACTTCAAGCTCCTACAATGAGCAGTTCTTC. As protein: CASGGTSSSYNEQFF.

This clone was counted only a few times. The CDR3, as DNA: TGTGCCACAACTCTTACGAGTATCTCCTACGAGCAGTACTTC. Amino acid sequence: CATTLTSISYEQYF. J is TRBJ2-7 and V is TRBV19; D not certain. The germline gives CDR1 LNHDA, CDR2 SQIVND (reference sequence). The length of the CDR3 is 14 residues. Trimming shortened V by 10 bases and J by 0 bases, and 16 bases separated the two germline ends.

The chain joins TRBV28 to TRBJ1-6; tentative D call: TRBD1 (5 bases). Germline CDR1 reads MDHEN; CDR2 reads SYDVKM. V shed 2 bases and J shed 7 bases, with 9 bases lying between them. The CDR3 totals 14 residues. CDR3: CASSLGGLNSPLHF. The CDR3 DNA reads TGTGCCAGCAGTTTAGGGGGTTTGAATTCACCCCTCCACTTT.

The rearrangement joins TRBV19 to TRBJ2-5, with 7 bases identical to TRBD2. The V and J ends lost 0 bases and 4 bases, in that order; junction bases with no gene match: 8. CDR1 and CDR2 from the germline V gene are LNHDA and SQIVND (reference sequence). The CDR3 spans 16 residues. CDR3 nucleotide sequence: TGTGCCAGTAGTATAGATCCCCGGGGCGGGGGAGAGACCCAGTACTTC. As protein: CASSIDPRGGGETQYF.

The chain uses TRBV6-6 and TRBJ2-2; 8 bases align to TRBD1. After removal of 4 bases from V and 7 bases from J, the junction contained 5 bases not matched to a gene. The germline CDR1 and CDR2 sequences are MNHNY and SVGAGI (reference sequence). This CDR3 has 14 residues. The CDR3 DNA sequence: TGTGCCAGCAGTTTTCCAGGGGGCGACGGGGAGCTGTTTTTT. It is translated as CASSFPGGDGELFF.

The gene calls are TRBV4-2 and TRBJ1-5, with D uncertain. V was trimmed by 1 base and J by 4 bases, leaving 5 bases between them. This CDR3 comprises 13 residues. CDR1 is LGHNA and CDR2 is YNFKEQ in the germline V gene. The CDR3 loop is CASSQGENQPQHF. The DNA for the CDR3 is TGTGCCAGCAGCCAAGGGGAAAATCAGCCCCAGCATTTT.

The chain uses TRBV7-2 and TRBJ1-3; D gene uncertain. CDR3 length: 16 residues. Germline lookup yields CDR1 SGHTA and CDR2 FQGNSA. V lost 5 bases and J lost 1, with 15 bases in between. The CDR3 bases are TGTGCCAGCAGCACCCACCTGGGATTATCTGGAAACACCATATATTTT. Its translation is CASSTHLGLSGNTIYF. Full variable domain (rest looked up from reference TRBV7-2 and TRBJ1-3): GAGVSQSPSNKVTEKGKDVELRCDPISGHTALYWYRQSLGQGLEFLIYFQGNSAPDKSGLPSDRFSAERTGGSVSTLTIQRTQQEDSAVYLCASSTHLGLSGNTIYFGEGSWLTVV.

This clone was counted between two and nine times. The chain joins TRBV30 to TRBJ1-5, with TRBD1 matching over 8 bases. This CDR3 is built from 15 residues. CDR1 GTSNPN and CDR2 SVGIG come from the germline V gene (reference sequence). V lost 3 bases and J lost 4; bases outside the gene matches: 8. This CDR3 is CAWREQGGANQPQHF. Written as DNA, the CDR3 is TGTGCCTGGAGGGAACAGGGGGGTGCAAATCAGCCCCAGCATTTT.

The CDR3 region has the DNA TGTGCCACCAGCAGAGATCGGGGGGCTGAAAAACTGTTTTTT. Its translation is CATSRDRGAEKLFF. The chain is built from TRBV15 and TRBJ1-4, with D perhaps TRBD1 (6 bases). This CDR3 is built from 14 residues. Deletions cut 0 bases from V and 7 bases from J, with 9 bases between. Germline V gives CDR1 LNHNV, CDR2 YYDKDF (reference sequence).

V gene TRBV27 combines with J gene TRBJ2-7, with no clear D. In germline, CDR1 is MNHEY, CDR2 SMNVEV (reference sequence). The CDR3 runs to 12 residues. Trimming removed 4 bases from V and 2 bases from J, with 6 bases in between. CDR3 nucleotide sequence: TGTGCCAGCAGTTCACAAACCTACGAGCAGTACTTC. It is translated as CASSSQTYEQYF.

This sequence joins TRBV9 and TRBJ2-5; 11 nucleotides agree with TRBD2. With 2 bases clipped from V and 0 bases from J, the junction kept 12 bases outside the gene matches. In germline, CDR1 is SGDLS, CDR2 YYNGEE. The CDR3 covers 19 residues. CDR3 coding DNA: TGTGCCAGCAGCGTTTCCACTAGCGGGGGCCCTGGTTACCAAGAGACCCAGTACTTC. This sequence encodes CASSVSTSGGPGYQETQYF.

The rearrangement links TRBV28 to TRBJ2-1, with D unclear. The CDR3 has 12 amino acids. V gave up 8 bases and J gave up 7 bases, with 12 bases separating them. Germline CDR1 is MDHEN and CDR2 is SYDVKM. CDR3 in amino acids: CASDGVGNEQFF. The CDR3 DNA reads TGTGCCAGCGATGGGGTGGGGAATGAGCAGTTCTTC.

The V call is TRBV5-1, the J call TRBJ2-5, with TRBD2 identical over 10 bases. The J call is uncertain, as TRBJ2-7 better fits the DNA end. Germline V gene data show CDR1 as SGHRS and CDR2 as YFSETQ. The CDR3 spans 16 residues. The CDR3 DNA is TGCGCCAGCAGCCCTGGGGTGGCAGCGGGAGGGTACGAGCAGTACTTC. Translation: CASSPGVAAGGYEQYF.

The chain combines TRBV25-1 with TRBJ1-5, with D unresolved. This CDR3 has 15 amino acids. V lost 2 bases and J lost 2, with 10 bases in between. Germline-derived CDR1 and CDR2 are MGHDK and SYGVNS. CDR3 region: CASSEDGRGNQPQHF. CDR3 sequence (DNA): TGTGCCAGCAGTGAAGACGGCAGAGGCAATCAGCCCCAGCATTTT.